Listed below are T cell receptor beta chains from one sample, sequenced in a study of cytomegalovirus exposure and HLA in healthy donors. Clones were sequenced by immunoSEQ multiplex PCR, and TCRdb holds only the in-frame ones, with some missing. The sample carries more than 85,000 clones, approximately 71% recorded once. Sequencing was done on a sample of PBMCs. The receptor source for this set is a male donor in good health and CMV-seropositive. Both conserved end residues are trimmed from each CDR3. The size field is filled for only some rows; it gives once, few, many or a size class.

j_call v_call cdr3_length clone_size cdr3_aa
TRBJ2-3 TRBV7-8 13 - ASSFRLAITDTQY
TRBJ2-2 TRBV5-1 13 - ASSPGHTNTGELF
TRBJ1-1 TRBV18 14 - ASSPEGSGGGAEAF
TRBJ1-1 TRBV5-1 14 few ASSLNVRGRLTEAF
TRBJ2-7 TRBV5-8 13 - ASSLGGQGRYEQY
TRBJ2-7 TRBV2 11 - ASSVDRGREQY
TRBJ1-6 TRBV5-1 11 - ASRLEPNSPLH
TRBJ1-5 TRBV19 13 few ASSIDRGRGQPQH
TRBJ1-6 TRBV7-2 14 - ASSLVLGQGFSPLH
TRBJ1-4 TRBV2 13 - ASRNGEGWGEKLF
TRBJ2-5 TRBV28 14 - ASSPFKTPTQETQY
TRBJ2-7 TRBV7-2 11 - ASSPMTSGEQY
TRBJ2-3 TRBV19 11 - ASRSSATDTQY
TRBJ1-5 TRBV28 10 few ASRQSNQPQH
TRBJ2-1 TRBV11-3 14 - ASSLRAGGTYNEQF
TRBJ1-1 TRBV15 12 once ATSTRGLRGQAF
TRBJ2-4 TRBV28 12 - ASSIRQGANIQY
TRBJ2-7 TRBV5-5 13 once ASSPVVAGAYEQY
TRBJ2-1 TRBV7-7 11 - ASSPQGDDEQF
TRBJ1-4 TRBV29-1 13 - SVRRGSGDGEKLF
TRBJ1-2 TRBV19 13 once ASSIPRGGNYGYT
TRBJ2-5 TRBV11-2 13 once ASSLEGLPQEIQY
TRBJ2-5 TRBV7-9 10 - ASSLAGQTQY
TRBJ2-2 TRBV7-3 12 - ASSPARDIGELF
TRBJ2-3 TRBV7-9 17 - ASSRSLGGRAEIADTQY
TRBJ2-7 TRBV11-2 13 - ASSLAPGGDYEQY
TRBJ2-3 TRBV7-9 17 - ASSRYLRVNRDSPDTQY
TRBJ2-3 TRBV10-3 10 - AISLRTDTQY
TRBJ2-7 TRBV19 12 - ASSTGRSSYEQY
TRBJ2-3 TRBV19 11 few ATNSISTDTQY
TRBJ2-7 TRBV7-2 11 - ASSYRDSYEQY
TRBJ1-5 TRBV30 13 - AWSVGAGGDQPQH
TRBJ2-6 TRBV7-2 16 - ASSLRTGRRGGANVLT
TRBJ2-7 TRBV9 17 - ASASLLGPGTSGYYEQY
TRBJ2-7 TRBV2 10 - ASIRETGEQY
TRBJ2-7 TRBV9 10 - ASSVDGGEQY
TRBJ1-5 TRBV29-1 12 - SALAGVGDQPQH
TRBJ1-2 TRBV27 15 - ASSLYAGALSNYGYT
TRBJ1-1 TRBV6-6 13 - ASRGTGGRVTEAF
TRBJ1-1 TRBV19 11 - ASSSVGNTEAF
TRBJ1-2 TRBV28 13 - ASSFPTGRGYGYT
TRBJ2-6 TRBV7-2 14 - ASSLGSGAGANVLT
TRBJ2-7 TRBV11-2 9 - ASSRRREQY
TRBJ1-1 TRBV6-5 9 - ASRRNAEAF
TRBJ2-5 TRBV9 15 - ASSPRMGQEYQETQY
TRBJ1-1 TRBV19 11 - ASSIQDSTEAF
TRBJ1-1 TRBV7-9 10 - SSSLKRHEAF
TRBJ2-3 TRBV11-2 12 - ASGGGTSTDTQY
TRBJ2-5 TRBV9 13 - ASSVGVGGQETQY
TRBJ2-7 TRBV6-5 12 - ASLASGLTYEQY
TRBJ1-5 TRBV7-9 14 - ASSLATGQRNQPQH